Below are 31 T cell receptor beta chains sequenced from a single sample in a study of synovial regulatory T cells in juvenile arthritis. Produced via immunoSEQ multiplex PCR; TCRdb's table is partial and in-frame only. The ten top clones account for approximately 1.8%, within a sample of fewer than 9,000 clones. The sample comprised Treg cells from blood. Specified subset: remaining (HLA-DR-negative) circulating blood Treg cells. The receptors come from a donor younger than 30 with juvenile idiopathic arthritis.

The chain employs TRBV28 and TRBJ1-2. CDR1 is MDHEN, CDR2 SYDVKM, per germline. The CDR3 contains 13 residues. DNA is not recorded here. CDR3 loop: CASTLGGLYGYTF.

The V gene is TRBV12-1, the J gene TRBJ1-5. TRBV12-1 is reported as a pseudogene. The CDR3 runs 17 residues. No DNA is recorded. CDR3 region: CASSFYQKPGGNQPQHF.

J is TRBJ2-5 and V is TRBV6-4; with no DNA, the TCRdb D assignment of TRBD1 cannot be verified. Germline assignment: CDR1 MRHNA and CDR2 SNTAGT. The CDR3 covers 13 residues. A DNA sequence was not provided. The CDR3 loop is CASGGRQQETQYF.

The chain has TRBV28 and TRBJ1-5. Germline CDR1 is MDHEN and CDR2 is SYDVKM. CDR3 size: 18 residues. The DNA is unrecorded. The CDR3 spells CASSLGGRGSHSNQPQHF.

This clone shows up as medium-sized by frequency. This sequence joins TRBV6-5 and TRBJ2-7; the TCRdb D gene call, TRBD1, has no DNA to confirm it. CDR3 length equals 12 residues. No coding sequence is recorded. Looked up from germline, CDR1 is MNHEY and CDR2 is SVGAGI. CDR3 residues: CASSLRGYEQYF.

J is TRBJ2-7 and V is TRBV18; lacking DNA, the TRBD2 call made by TCRdb goes unchecked. CDR1 is KGHSH, CDR2 LQKENI, per germline. The CDR3 sequence is 11 residues long. No DNA is recorded. The CDR3 spells CASSQTGEQYF.

By frequency, this clone registers medium-sized. The chain recombines TRBV5-1 with TRBJ2-7. Germline lookup yields CDR1 SGHRS and CDR2 YFSETQ. The CDR3 totals 11 residues. No DNA is listed. The CDR3 here is CASSVEGEQYF.

This chain connects TRBV7-2 to TRBJ2-5. CDR1 and CDR2 from the germline V gene are SGHTA and FQGNSA. CDR3 length equals 11 residues. DNA was not recorded. CDR3 in amino acids: CASSYQETQYF.

This chain joins TRBV30 and TRBJ1-1; the TCRdb call, TRBD1, lacks DNA for checking. The V gene's germline CDR1 is GTSNPN and CDR2 SVGIG (reference sequence). CDR3 length equals 12 residues. The record lacks a DNA sequence. Here the CDR3 reads CAWSDMNTEAFF.

This clone is medium-sized by frequency. This chain connects TRBV23-1 to TRBJ2-7; absent DNA, TCRdb's TRBD1 call cannot be checked. TRBV23-1 is noted as an ORF with a role that remains uncertain. CDR3 length equals 13 residues. No DNA appears here. CDR3 amino acids: CASSHNRGYEQYF.

The rearrangement links TRBV19 to TRBJ1-1; TCRdb returns TRBD1, unconfirmable since there is no DNA. Germline V gene sequence: CDR1 LNHDA, CDR2 SQIVND (reference sequence). The CDR3 consists of 12 residues. There is no recorded DNA. The CDR3 here is CASTGVRTEAFF.

The V call is TRBV28, the J call TRBJ2-2; TCRdb names TRBD1, which stays unverified in the absence of DNA. The V gene's germline CDR1 is MDHEN and CDR2 SYDVKM. CDR3 size: 16 residues. The record lacks a DNA sequence. The chain's CDR3 is CASSLSIQGRGGELFF. The entire variable domain, with the rest obtained from reference TRBV28 and TRBJ2-2, is as follows: DVKVTQSSRYLVKRTGEKVFLECVQDMDHENMFWYRQDPGLGLRLIYFSYDVKMKEKGDIPEGYSVSREKKERFSLILESASTNQTSMYLCASSLSIQGRGGELFFGEGSRLTVL.

The chain employs TRBV7-7 and TRBJ2-1; TCRdb reports TRBD1, a call that lacks DNA to check it against. The CDR3 totals 16 residues. No nucleotide data were recorded. The germline V gene encodes CDR1 SSHAT and CDR2 FNYEAQ (reference sequence). The CDR3 spells CASSLGQDPSYNEQFF.

V and J are TRBV28 and TRBJ1-1; the TCRdb D gene call, TRBD1, has no DNA to confirm it. From germline, CDR1 is MDHEN and CDR2 SYDVKM. This CDR3 comprises 15 residues. The entry carries no DNA sequence. This CDR3 is CASSLSGQMNTEAFF.

The chain recombines TRBV28 with TRBJ2-1; the TCRdb call, TRBD1, lacks DNA for checking. CDR1 is MDHEN and CDR2 is SYDVKM in the germline V gene. This CDR3 comprises 14 residues. No DNA is listed. This chain's CDR3 is CASLQGATYNEQFF.

This clone shows up as medium-sized by frequency. J is TRBJ2-3 and V is TRBV6-6; lacking DNA, the TRBD2 call made by TCRdb goes unchecked. The germline gives CDR1 MNHNY, CDR2 SVGAGI (reference sequence). The length of the CDR3 is 14 residues. DNA is not on record. CDR3 sequence: CASRTPSGTDTQYF.

The rearrangement links TRBV19 to TRBJ2-7; TCRdb gives TRBD1 as the D gene, but with no DNA this cannot be confirmed. The CDR3 length is 17 residues. DNA is not recorded here. Germline values: CDR1 LNHDA, CDR2 SQIVND (reference sequence). This CDR3 is CASSIAPAGTGAYEQYF.

V is TRBV27 and J is TRBJ2-6; the D gene TCRdb calls, TRBD2, cannot be checked with no DNA. The CDR3 is made up of 17 amino acids. No DNA is listed. Per the germline V gene, CDR1 is MNHEY and CDR2 is SMNVEV (reference sequence). The CDR3 loop is CASSFARGNSGANVLTF. The full variable domain, its missing parts supplied by reference TRBV27 and TRBJ2-6, is EAQVTQNPRYLITVTGKKLTVTCSQNMNHEYMSWYRQDPGLGLRQIYYSMNVEVTDKGDVPEGYKVSRKEKRNFPLILESPSPNQTSLYFCASSFARGNSGANVLTFGAGSRLTVL.

The chain recombines TRBV5-1 with TRBJ1-2; TCRdb proposes TRBD1, but this gene call is untestable without DNA. This CDR3 is built from 14 residues. No DNA has been recorded. Per the germline V gene, CDR1 is SGHRS and CDR2 is YFSETQ. CDR3 in amino acids: CASSFRQGNYGYTF.

The V and J genes are TRBV4-3 and TRBJ1-3. Germline V CDR1 and CDR2: LGHNA, YSLEER. The CDR3 is 12 amino acids. The DNA is unrecorded. This chain's CDR3 is CASSRLGNTIYF.

V gene TRBV6-1 combines with J gene TRBJ1-2; TCRdb proposes TRBD1, but this gene call is untestable without DNA. Germline V CDR1 and CDR2: MNHNS, SASEGT. The CDR3 sequence is 14 residues long. There is no recorded DNA. CDR3 protein: CASSPLTELYGYTF.

The chain links TRBV9 to TRBJ2-1; TCRdb designates TRBD2, a call that cannot be tested without DNA. CDR3 length equals 15 residues. The protein alone is recorded here. The germline CDR1 and CDR2 sequences are SGDLS and YYNGEE. CDR3 in amino acids: CASSAAGTLSNEQFF.

This clone shows up as medium-sized by frequency. The rearrangement joins TRBV19 to TRBJ2-4; TCRdb outputs TRBD2, but without DNA this stays unchecked. Germline V gene sequence: CDR1 LNHDA, CDR2 SQIVND (reference sequence). The CDR3 contains 18 residues. No DNA sequence is on record. The CDR3 is CASSIDPGDSLAKNIQYF.

The gene calls are TRBV6-5 and TRBJ2-7; TCRdb's D call, TRBD1, is unchecked because there is no DNA. This CDR3 has 13 amino acids. This entry has no DNA. The germline V gene encodes CDR1 MNHEY and CDR2 SVGAGI. The CDR3 loop reads CASSSGTVGEQYF.

The chain recombines TRBV4-1 with TRBJ2-1; TCRdb names TRBD1, which stays unverified in the absence of DNA. Germline loops: CDR1 MGHRA, CDR2 YSYEKL. CDR3 length: 15 amino acids. This entry has no DNA. The chain's CDR3 is CASSHPRAGYNEQFF.

This chain uses TRBV6-5 with TRBJ2-2. The CDR3 extends over 11 amino acids. No DNA appears here. Germline values: CDR1 MNHEY, CDR2 SVGAGI. CDR3 protein: CAVGVSGELFF.

The V gene is TRBV7-8, the J gene TRBJ1-2; absent DNA, TCRdb's TRBD1 call cannot be checked. This CDR3 has 15 amino acids. The DNA sequence is not available. Germline V gene lookup returns CDR1 SGHVS and CDR2 FQNEAQ. CDR3 region: CASSLLGRGVGGYTF.

The V call is TRBV28, the J call TRBJ1-5; the TCRdb D gene call, TRBD1, has no DNA to confirm it. The length of the CDR3 is 17 residues. No DNA is listed. The germline V gene encodes CDR1 MDHEN and CDR2 SYDVKM. The CDR3 region is CASSGKTGTAFNQPQHF.

The J gene is TRBJ1-2, the V gene TRBV10-3; the D gene TCRdb calls, TRBD1, cannot be checked with no DNA. Germline V lookup: CDR1 ENHRY, CDR2 SYGVKD. CDR3 length: 14 amino acids. No DNA appears here. Here the CDR3 reads CAISDPGGRYGYTF.

J is TRBJ2-3 and V is TRBV19; TCRdb names TRBD1, which stays unverified in the absence of DNA. In germline, CDR1 is LNHDA, CDR2 SQIVND (reference sequence). The CDR3 contains 15 residues. There is no recorded DNA. CDR3 sequence reads: CASRVQGGGTDTQYF.

Frequency places this clone as medium-sized (0.01 to 0.1%). The J gene is TRBJ1-1, the V gene TRBV14. Germline V gene lookup returns CDR1 SGHDN and CDR2 FVKESK. The CDR3 has 14 amino acids. Nucleotide data are not available. CDR3 amino acids: CASTAGVRNTEAFF.